This T cell receptor beta chain comes out of a study of shared clonotypes between healthy human individuals. Findings and caveats of the study: Around 5% of naive CD4 clonotypes were common to several donors. In having few donors, the study represented limited genetic and exposure-history diversity. Generation probabilities were higher for clonotypes shared across all four sorted-subset donors than for unshared ones.

As defined, naive CD8 cells were CD45RO-negative and positively selected for CCR7, with terminally differentiated effector memory CD45RA+ cells excluded. To note about this clone: Its cognate antigen is unknown.

The V gene's germline CDR1 is GTSNPN and CDR2 SVGIG (reference sequence). Trimming took 3 bases from V and 0 from J; bases not matched to a gene: 5. The CDR3 extends over 17 amino acids. Genomic DNA belonging to each subset was distributed in equal measure over several immunoSEQ plates. Measured with immunoSEQ multiplex PCR; TCRdb has only the in-frame clones, and not every one. The sample contains roughly 1,800,000 clones, approximately 94% of which appear only once. This chain joins TRBV30 and TRBJ2-1; 13 bases match TRBD2. The sample comprised naive CD8+ T cells sorted from blood. This TCR was recovered from a man aged 18-30 years in good health. The CDR3 protein is CAWSELAGGFSYNEQFF. CDR3 DNA: TGTGCCTGGAGCGAACTAGCGGGGGGGTTCTCCTACAATGAGCAGTTCTTC. Looking up the rest from reference TRBV30 and TRBJ2-1 gives the full variable domain: SQTIHQWPATLVQPVGSPLSLECTVEGTSNPNLYWYRQAAGRGLQLLFYSVGIGQISSEVPQNLSASRPQDRQFILSSKKLLLSDSGFYLCAWSELAGGFSYNEQFFGPGTRLTVL.